The 18 T cell receptor beta chains below all came from one sample that was sequenced in a study of siplizumab effects on memory and regulatory T cells. The protocol was immunoSEQ multiplex PCR, while the TCRdb copy is restricted to in-frame clones and leaves out a portion. The top ten clones hold approximately 0.58% of a sample with 98,000 or so clones, over 90% of them seen once. Sequenced sample: Tregs sorted from blood. These receptors all come from a human donor in good health.

The chain links TRBV15 to TRBJ2-1, with D possibly being TRBD1 (6 bases). Trimming removed 2 bases from V and 2 bases from J, with 10 bases in between. Germline lookup yields CDR1 LNHNV and CDR2 YYDKDF (reference sequence). This CDR3 has 15 residues. The CDR3 nucleotides read TGTGCCACCAGCAGAATAGGGGGTCCCTACAATGAGCAGTTCTTC. This codes for CATSRIGGPYNEQFF.

The rearrangement joins TRBV5-1 to TRBJ2-7; D is unclear. Germline V CDR1 and CDR2: SGHRS, YFSETQ. Trimming cost V 5 bases and J 1 base, with 10 bases left between them. The CDR3 has 13 residues. CDR3 bases: TGCGCCAGCAGGCGATCAGGATCCTACGAGCAGTACTTC. Residues: CASRRSGSYEQYF.

The chain combines TRBV6-1 with TRBJ2-2, with 7 positions matching TRBD1. V gave up 6 bases and J gave up 0 bases; unmatched junction bases: 4. Looked up from germline, CDR1 is MNHNS and CDR2 is SASEGT. The CDR3 is 15 amino acids. The CDR3 DNA reads as TGTGCCAGCAGGACGGGACAGACGAACACCGGGGAGCTGTTTTTT. This encodes CASRTGQTNTGELFF.

The chain links TRBV18 to TRBJ2-4; 7 bases match TRBD1. This CDR3 spans 13 amino acids. Germline assignment: CDR1 KGHSH and CDR2 LQKENI. V lost 4 bases and J lost 7; bases outside the gene matches: 4. CDR3 sequence: CASSLATGNIQYF. The DNA for the CDR3 is TGTGCCAGCTCACTAGCGACAGGGAACATTCAGTACTTC.

The genes are TRBV5-1 and TRBJ2-2, with TRBD2 matching over 9 bases. V trimming: 4 bases; J trimming: 0 bases; junction bases outside the gene matches: 7. Germline CDR1 reads SGHRS; CDR2 reads YFSETQ. This CDR3 is 17 amino acids long. The CDR3 bases are TGCGCCAGCAGCCCCCGGGCTAGCGGGGCGAACACCGGGGAGCTGTTTTTT. It encodes CASSPRASGANTGELFF.

This chain connects TRBV10-3 to TRBJ1-2; 9 positions agree with TRBD1. The CDR3 length is 14 residues. The junction had 4 bases not matched to a gene; V was cut back by 8 bases and J by 0 bases. Germline V gene lookup returns CDR1 ENHRY and CDR2 SYGVKD. This chain's CDR3 is CAIAGTGSNYGYTF. The CDR3 nucleotides read TGTGCCATCGCGGGGACAGGGTCTAACTATGGCTACACCTTC.

The chain recombines TRBV6-5 with TRBJ1-2, with D uncertain. CDR3 length: 13 amino acids. Germline values: CDR1 MNHEY, CDR2 SVGAGI. Trimming left V 2 bases short and J 2 bases short, with 6 bases between. The CDR3 DNA reads as TGTGCCAGCAGTTACAGGGTCAACTATGGCTACACCTTC. Translated, it gives CASSYRVNYGYTF.

The CDR3: CASSLDRGITQFF. The CDR3 DNA sequence: TGTGCCAGCAGCTTGGACAGGGGGATAACGCAGTTCTTC. This chain connects TRBV11-2 to TRBJ2-1; 10 positions agree with TRBD1. Germline V gives CDR1 SGHAT, CDR2 FQNNGV. Trimming removed 3 bases from V and 12 bases from J; junction bases left unmatched: 5. The CDR3 has 13 amino acids. The whole variable domain, filled in from reference TRBV11-2 and TRBJ2-1, reads EAGVAQSPRYKIIEKRQSVAFWCNPISGHATLYWYQQILGQGPKLLIQFQNNGVVDDSQLPKDRFSAERLKGVDSTLKIQPAKLEDSAVYLCASSLDRGITQFFGPGTRLTVL.

The J gene is TRBJ1-2, the V gene TRBV6-5; D possibly corresponds to TRBD1 (6 bases). The CDR3 has 13 residues. Trimming took 6 bases from V and 4 from J, leaving 12 bases between them. Germline CDR1 and CDR2: MNHEY and SVGAGI. CDR3 DNA sequence: TGTGCCAGCAGGTCGGGGGGCGGCTATGGCTACACCTTC. Its translation: CASRSGGGYGYTF.

V and J are TRBV10-3 and TRBJ1-3, with D possibly matching TRBD1 (5 bases). V shed 3 bases and J shed 2 bases, with 5 bases lying between them. Germline-derived CDR1 and CDR2 are ENHRY and SYGVKD. The CDR3 is 13 residues long. Here the CDR3 DNA reads TGTGCCATCAGTGACAGGGCTGGAAACACCATATATTTT. Encoded protein: CAISDRAGNTIYF.

The chain couples TRBV5-6 to TRBJ1-2; D unresolved. Trimming took 0 bases from V and 8 from J, leaving 5 bases between them. The CDR3 runs to 11 residues. Looked up from germline, CDR1 is SGHDT and CDR2 is YYEEEE. The CDR3 region has the DNA TGTGCCAGCAGCTTGGAGGACGGCTACACCTTC. Translating it yields CASSLEDGYTF.

The chain links TRBV6-6 to TRBJ1-1; the D is unclear. CDR1 is MNHNY, CDR2 SVGAGI, per germline (reference sequence). The CDR3 extends over 12 amino acids. The V gene lost 6 bases and the J gene lost 2 bases, with 7 bases spanning the gap. DNA of the CDR3: TGTGCCAGCAGAACCGGTAACACTGAAGCTTTCTTT. Translation gives CASRTGNTEAFF.

The chain has TRBV5-1 and TRBJ1-1; no clear D gene. The CDR3 loop spans 14 amino acids. CDR1 is SGHRS, CDR2 YFSETQ, per germline. Trimming pared 0 bases from V and 6 bases from J, leaving 12 bases between. CDR3 sequence: CASSLGHPGAEAFF. CDR3 in DNA: TGCGCCAGCAGCTTGGGACACCCGGGCGCTGAAGCTTTCTTT. Combining the CDR3 with reference TRBV5-1 and TRBJ1-1 gives the whole variable domain KAGVTQTPRYLIKTRGQQVTLSCSPISGHRSVSWYQQTPGQGLQFLFEYFSETQRNKGNFPGRFSGRQFSNSRSEMNVSTLELGDSALYLCASSLGHPGAEAFFGQGTRLTVV.

CDR3 loop: CSGGAYNEQFF. CDR3 coding DNA: TGCAGTGGGGGGGCCTACAATGAGCAGTTCTTC. The chain recombines TRBV20-1 with TRBJ2-1, with D maybe TRBD2 (6 bases). Trimming pared 7 bases from V and 2 bases from J, leaving 6 bases between. CDR3 length equals 11 residues. Germline loops: CDR1 DFQATT, CDR2 SNEGSKA (reference sequence).

The chain employs TRBV6-7 and TRBJ2-2; 7 bases are a match to TRBD1. TRBV6-7 is reported as an ORF; its role is uncertain. The CDR3 loop spans 17 amino acids. Germline trimming cut 3 bases from V and 2 bases from J; bases unmatched to any gene: 9. CDR3: CASSYKGAIPNTGELFF. CDR3 nucleotide sequence: TGTGCCAGCAGTTATAAGGGGGCGATCCCAAACACCGGGGAGCTGTTTTTT.

The chain uses TRBV9 and TRBJ2-3; 9 positions agree with TRBD1. J was trimmed by 4 bases and V by 4 bases; bases with no gene match: 19. This CDR3 contains 19 residues. Germline V CDR1 and CDR2: SGDLS, YYNGEE. CDR3 nucleotide sequence: TGTGCCAGCAGCCTCGGGACAGGGCCGTCTTTAAGATTTCCAGATACGCAGTATTTT. Amino acid sequence: CASSLGTGPSLRFPDTQYF.

The V and J genes are TRBV5-1 and TRBJ2-7; 7 bases are shared with TRBD2. V lost 0 bases to trimming and J lost 4 bases; unmatched junction nucleotides: 1. This CDR3 contains 13 residues. The germline CDR1 and CDR2 sequences are SGHRS and YFSETQ. The DNA for the CDR3 is TGCGCCAGCAGCTTGGCGCGGGGGTACGAGCAGTACTTC. This encodes CASSLARGYEQYF.

The J gene is TRBJ1-1, the V gene TRBV10-2, with D unresolved. CDR3 length equals 13 residues. Germline V CDR1 and CDR2: WSHSY, SAAADI. V lost 7 bases and J lost 1, with 10 bases in between. CDR3 protein: CASMIPQNTEAFF. The CDR3 region has the DNA TGCGCCAGCATGATACCGCAGAACACTGAAGCTTTCTTT.